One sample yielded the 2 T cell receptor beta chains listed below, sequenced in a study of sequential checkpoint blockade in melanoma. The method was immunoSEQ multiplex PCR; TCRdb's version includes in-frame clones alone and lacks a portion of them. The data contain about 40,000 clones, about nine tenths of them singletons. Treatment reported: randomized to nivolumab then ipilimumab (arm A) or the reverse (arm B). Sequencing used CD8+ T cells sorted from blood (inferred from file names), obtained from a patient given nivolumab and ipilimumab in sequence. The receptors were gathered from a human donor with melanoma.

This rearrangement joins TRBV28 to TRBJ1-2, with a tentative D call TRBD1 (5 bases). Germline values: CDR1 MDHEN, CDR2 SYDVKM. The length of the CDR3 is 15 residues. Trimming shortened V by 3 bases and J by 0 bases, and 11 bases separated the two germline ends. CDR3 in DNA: TGTGCCAGCAGTTTCAGGGTCGGCGCTAACTATGGCTACACCTTC. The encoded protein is CASSFRVGANYGYTF.

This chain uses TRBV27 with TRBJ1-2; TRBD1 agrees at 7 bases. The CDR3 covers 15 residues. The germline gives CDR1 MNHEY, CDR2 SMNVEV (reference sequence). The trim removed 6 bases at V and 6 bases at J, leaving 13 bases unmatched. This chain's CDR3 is CASRIGIDRDHGYTF. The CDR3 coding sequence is TGTGCCAGCAGGATAGGGATCGACAGGGACCATGGCTACACCTTC.